This T cell receptor beta chain was retrieved from a study of OX40 agonist ivuxolimab in advanced cancers. Study findings and constraints: There was clonal expansion of CD4+ and CD8+ blood T cells by week 6 at 0.1 to 3.0 mg/kg. It was also the case that some nonresponders had low normalized T-cell clonal expansion.

CDR3 size: 13 residues. V lost 0 bases and J lost 6, with 5 bases in between. Looked up from germline, CDR1 is MNHEY and CDR2 is SVGAGI. Clones were read by immunoSEQ multiplex PCR, and TCRdb kept only the in-frame ones, dropping some. The sample lists tens of thousands of clones, 85% to 95% occurring once. Of note for this clone: Antigen specificity is unknown.

This material consisted of CD4+ or CD8+ T cells sorted from blood, taken in a trial of the OX40 agonist ivuxolimab. The clonotype originates from an adult with an advanced solid tumor such as melanoma, head and neck, liver or kidney cancer. The gene calls are TRBV6-5 and TRBJ2-2; no definite D call. The CDR3 DNA reads TGTGCCAGCAGTTACTCGTTGTCCGGGGAGCTGTTTTTT. Translation: CASSYSLSGELFF.